The sequence of this T cell receptor (beta chain) was determined in a study of pediatric ulcerative colitis. Study results and caveats: Rectal repertoires separated controls, mild-moderate and acute severe colitis. Blood-derived T cells may be present in rectal pinch biopsies.

With 4 bases clipped from V and 4 bases from J, the junction kept 8 bases outside the gene matches. The germline gives CDR1 SEHNR, CDR2 FQNEAQ (reference sequence). This CDR3 contains 16 residues. Rectal tissue came from one to two pinch biopsies taken at colonoscopy. The assay was run at survey level. Using immunoSEQ multiplex PCR, the repertoire was profiled, and TCRdb retains in-frame clones only, with some absent. Counted here are 15,000 to 20,000 clones, approximately 74% occurring once; the ten biggest clones make up 3.4%. This clone was observed a handful of times. Antigen: not known. The sequence was obtained from a girl between 5 and 17 years old with moderate ulcerative colitis. Sequencing was performed on gut tissue. This chain links TRBV7-9 with TRBJ2-7; TRBD2 agrees at 12 bases. In DNA form, the CDR3 reads TGTGCCAGCAGCTCACCTGGACTAGCGGGAAGGTACGAGCAGTACTTC. Translation gives CASSSPGLAGRYEQYF.